This record concerns one T cell receptor beta chain sequence. TCRdb keeps only in-frame clones here, not all; method: immunoSEQ multiplex PCR. The table lists fewer than 130,000 clones, about 70% of them singletons. This sample was taken from a study of blood T cell repertoires in COVID-19. Germline CDR1 and CDR2: PRHDT and FYEKMQ (reference sequence). V shed 5 bases and J 5 bases; nucleotides not matched to a gene: 8. This CDR3 is built from 16 residues. Sequencing was carried out using peripheral blood. The clonotype originates from a woman aged 55-70 years with acute or convalescent COVID-19. The V gene is TRBV13, the J gene TRBJ1-6; 8 nucleotides align to TRBD1. The CDR3 DNA is TGTGCCAGCAGCAAATGGACAGGGTTAAATAATTCACCCCTCCACTTT. Amino acids: CASSKWTGLNNSPLHF.